These 24 T cell receptor beta chains were sequenced from one sample in a study of blood T cell repertoires in COVID-19. Profiling relied on immunoSEQ multiplex PCR, and the TCRdb table lists in-frame clones only, not all of them. This table has over 200,000 clones, about 91% appearing once. The sequenced material came from PBMCs or T cells enriched from blood (not recorded which). The receptor set was obtained from a woman aged 40-49 years with acute COVID-19.

The chain combines TRBV3-1 (or the pseudogene TRBV3-2) with TRBJ2-3; possibly TRBD1 for D (6 bases). Germline-derived CDR1 and CDR2 are LGHDT and YNNKEL (reference sequence). The CDR3 is 16 amino acids. The germline V and J ends were trimmed by 3 bases and 7 bases, with 20 bases remaining between them. The CDR3 nucleotides read TGTGCCAGCAGCCATAGATCAGGGGTTGCACAGCATACGCAGTATTTT. Translating gives CASSHRSGVAQHTQYF.

The rearrangement links TRBV5-4 to TRBJ2-5; 7 positions agree with TRBD2. CDR1 is SGHNT and CDR2 is YYREEE in the germline V gene (reference sequence). The CDR3 sequence is 12 residues long. Trimming took 4 bases from V and 7 from J; bases not matched to a gene: 4. The CDR3 nucleotides are TGTGCCAGCAGCAACCCGGGGGGGACCCAGTACTTC. Protein sequence: CASSNPGGTQYF.

The chain uses TRBV10-1 and TRBJ1-1; D remains unclear. The V gene lost 4 bases and the J gene lost 1 base, with 7 bases spanning the gap. The CDR3 runs 13 residues. The V gene's germline CDR1 is WNHNN and CDR2 SYGVQD (reference sequence). CDR3 DNA: TGCGCCAGCAGTGCTGGGAGGAACACTGAAGCTTTCTTT. It yields the protein CASSAGRNTEAFF.

The chain is built from TRBV5-1 and TRBJ1-2; maybe TRBD1 (6 bases). V dropped 3 bases and J dropped 8 bases, with 14 bases sitting between them. The CDR3 extends over 13 amino acids. Per germline, CDR1 SGHRS and CDR2 YFSETQ. This CDR3 is CASSWEGGGGYTF. DNA for the CDR3: TGCGCCAGCAGCTGGGAAGGGGGTGGCGGCTACACCTTC.

The V and J genes are TRBV6-6 and TRBJ2-7; D is perhaps TRBD2 (6 bases). V lost 0 bases to trimming and J lost 4 bases, with 16 bases between them. Germline assignment: CDR1 MNHNY and CDR2 SVGAGI (reference sequence). This CDR3 comprises 16 residues. The CDR3 loop reads CASSYSSLAVSYEQYF. The CDR3 bases are TGTGCCAGCAGTTACTCTTCACTAGCAGTCTCGTACGAGCAGTACTTC.

The chain has TRBV2 and TRBJ1-5; 8 positions match TRBD1. This CDR3 has 19 residues. The germline CDR1 and CDR2 sequences are SNHLY and FYNNEI. Unmatched junction bases numbered 16, after V lost 6 bases and J lost 0 bases. The CDR3 loop is CASRAPRQGPGYSNQPQHF. In DNA, the CDR3 is TGTGCCAGCAGAGCACCTAGACAGGGGCCGGGGTATAGCAATCAGCCCCAGCATTTT.

The DNA of the CDR3 is TGCGCCAGCAGCCAAGCCATCTCAGTGAACACTGAAGCTTTCTTT. Protein: CASSQAISVNTEAFF. The chain carries TRBV4-1 and TRBJ1-1; D is uncertain. Germline CDR1 and CDR2: MGHRA and YSYEKL. This CDR3 comprises 15 residues. V lost 1 base and J lost 0, with 9 bases in between.

V usage is TRBV29-1 and J usage is TRBJ2-3, with TRBD2 matching 14 bases. Unmatched junction bases numbered 8, after V lost 3 bases and J lost 6 bases. The CDR3 is made up of 16 amino acids. The V gene's germline CDR1 is SQVTM and CDR2 ANQGSEA. For the CDR3, the DNA is TGCAGCGTTGAGATAGGGACTAGCGGGAGAAGGGATACGCAGTATTTT. Amino acids: CSVEIGTSGRRDTQYF.

The chain recombines TRBV5-4 with TRBJ1-2, with 8 bases that match TRBD1. V shed 1 base and J 0 bases; nucleotides not matched to a gene: 8. Germline V gene lookup returns CDR1 SGHNT and CDR2 YYREEE (reference sequence). The CDR3 contains 17 residues. The chain's CDR3 is CASSLFAGGASNYGYTF. The DNA for the CDR3 is TGTGCCAGCAGCTTGTTTGCAGGGGGCGCCTCTAACTATGGCTACACCTTC. Filled out from reference TRBV5-4 and TRBJ1-2, the complete variable domain reads ETGVTQSPTHLIKTRGQQVTLRCSSQSGHNTVSWYQQALGQGPQFIFQYYREEENGRGNFPPRFSGLQFPNYSSELNVNALELDDSALYLCASSLFAGGASNYGYTFGSGTRLTVV.

V gene TRBV2 combines with J gene TRBJ1-2; 7 bases align to TRBD1. This CDR3 region has 16 residues. CDR1 and CDR2 from the germline V gene are SNHLY and FYNNEI. V dropped 2 bases and J dropped 8; count of bases not matched to a gene: 14. Written as DNA, the CDR3 is TGTGCCAGCAGTGAAATGATTGGTGCGAGGGGGCAAGGCTACACCTTC. This codes for CASSEMIGARGQGYTF.

The CDR3 here is CASLWLVVTEQYV. The DNA of the CDR3 is TGCGCCAGCTTATGGCTGGTGGTAACCGAGCAGTACGTC. The V call is TRBV10-1, the J call TRBJ2-7; the D is unclear. Germline CDR1 WNHNN, CDR2 SYGVQD (reference sequence). V lost 8 bases and J lost 6, with 17 bases in between. The CDR3 spans 13 residues.

This chain links TRBV11-2 with TRBJ1-2, with D unresolved. Trimming shortened V by 2 bases and J by 8 bases, and 6 bases separated the two germline ends. Germline-derived CDR1 and CDR2 are SGHAT and FQNNGV. There are 11 residues in the CDR3. For the CDR3, the DNA is TGTGCCAGCAGCTTATTGGCCGGCTACACCTTC. Residues: CASSLLAGYTF.

The V and J genes are TRBV19 and TRBJ2-3, with a tentative D call TRBD1 (5 bases). Between the trimmed V and J ends, which lost 3 bases and 2 bases, there was a span of 12 bases. In germline, CDR1 is LNHDA, CDR2 SQIVND (reference sequence). The CDR3 consists of 15 residues. CDR3 amino acids: CASSMGPSTTDTQYF. The CDR3 region has the DNA TGTGCCAGTAGTATGGGGCCTTCTACCACAGATACGCAGTATTTT.

The chain uses TRBV11-3 and TRBJ1-4, with D perhaps matching TRBD1 (6 bases). Germline V lookup: CDR1 SGHNT, CDR2 YENEEA. Trimming cost V 1 base and J 5 bases, with 14 bases left between them. There are 16 residues in the CDR3. The CDR3 nucleotides read TGTGCCAGCAGCTTAGTCCCGGACAGCCTGAATGAAAAACTGTTTTTT. This translates into CASSLVPDSLNEKLFF.

J is TRBJ2-3 and V is TRBV3-1 (or the pseudogene TRBV3-2); TRBD2 agrees at 9 bases. This CDR3 has 18 residues. Germline V CDR1 and CDR2: LGHDT, YNNKEL (reference sequence). V shed 4 bases and J 4 bases; nucleotides not matched to a gene: 15. The CDR3 reads CASSRLGAAGGPADTQYF. The CDR3 bases are TGTGCCAGCAGCCGTCTCGGGGCCGCGGGAGGGCCGGCAGATACGCAGTATTTT.

The chain recombines TRBV29-1 with TRBJ2-5, with TRBD1 matching 7 bases. The germline V gene encodes CDR1 SQVTM and CDR2 ANQGSEA. Trimming cost V 2 bases and J 5 bases; bases outside gene matches: 8. The CDR3 runs to 14 residues. The CDR3 DNA reads as TGCAGCGTTGAACTCCCGGCACAGGGGGAGACCCAGTACTTC. Protein: CSVELPAQGETQYF.

J is TRBJ2-7 and V is TRBV23-1, with TRBD2 identical over 15 bases. TRBV23-1 is filed as an ORF, its function uncertain. The V and J ends lost 3 bases and 2 bases, in that order; junction bases with no gene match: 5. The CDR3 contains 17 residues. Written as DNA, the CDR3 is TGCGCCAGCAGTCACCGAGGGACTAGCGGGAGGACCTACGAGCAGTACGTC. Translating it yields CASSHRGTSGRTYEQYV.

The chain carries TRBV13 and TRBJ2-1; a weak D match, TRBD1 (5 bases). CDR1 is PRHDT, CDR2 FYEKMQ, per germline (reference sequence). This CDR3 has 16 amino acids. Trimming stripped 0 bases from V and 1 base from J, with 10 bases between. The CDR3 loop reads CASSLGVDSSYNEQFF. The CDR3 DNA is TGTGCCAGCAGCTTAGGGGTCGACAGTTCCTACAATGAGCAGTTCTTC.

The chain is built from TRBV29-1 and TRBJ1-2; 10 bases align to TRBD1. This CDR3 has 14 amino acids. In germline, CDR1 is SQVTM, CDR2 ANQGSEA. With V trimmed by 3 bases and J by 6 bases, 7 bases remained unmatched. CDR3: CSVDYSGQGNGYTF. The CDR3 DNA follows: TGCAGCGTTGACTACTCGGGACAGGGGAATGGCTACACCTTC.

The chain joins TRBV7-2 to TRBJ1-4; 12 bases match TRBD1. In germline, CDR1 is SGHTA, CDR2 FQGNSA. CDR3 length equals 15 residues. J lost 10 bases, V lost 1 base, and 4 bases had no gene match. This CDR3 reads CASSLVGQGARKLFF. The CDR3, as DNA: TGTGCCAGCAGCTTAGTGGGACAGGGGGCTCGAAAACTGTTTTTT.

There are a few counts of this clone. The rearrangement links TRBV7-2 to TRBJ1-6; D gene uncertain. V shed 3 bases and J shed 5 bases, with 8 bases lying between them. Germline V gene lookup returns CDR1 SGHTA and CDR2 FQGNSA. This CDR3 is 14 amino acids long. CDR3 DNA: TGTGCCAGCAGCTTCCCCCCTGATAATTCACCCCTCCACTTT. Translated: CASSFPPDNSPLHF. The entire variable domain, with the rest obtained from reference TRBV7-2 and TRBJ1-6, is as follows: GAGVSQSPSNKVTEKGKDVELRCDPISGHTALYWYRQSLGQGLEFLIYFQGNSAPDKSGLPSDRFSAERTGGSVSTLTIQRTQQEDSAVYLCASSFPPDNSPLHFGNGTRLTVT.

The CDR3 region has the DNA TGCAGCGCTTACGGCGGCTCTAACTATGGCTACACCTTC. Its translation is CSAYGGSNYGYTF. The chain joins TRBV29-1 to TRBJ1-2; D is undetermined. Looked up from germline, CDR1 is SQVTM and CDR2 is ANQGSEA. The germline V and J ends were trimmed by 7 bases and 0 bases, with 12 bases remaining between them. This CDR3 region has 13 residues.

The J gene is TRBJ1-5, the V gene TRBV5-1, with 7 bases fitting TRBD1. From germline, CDR1 is SGHRS and CDR2 YFSETQ. CDR3 length: 15 residues. V gave up 4 bases and J gave up 1 base; unmatched junction bases: 5. The CDR3 DNA follows: TGCGCCAGCAGCCAAACAGGGGCCAGCAATCAGCCCCAGCATTTT. It specifies CASSQTGASNQPQHF.

The chain joins TRBV3-1 (or the pseudogene TRBV3-2) to TRBJ2-1; D is perhaps TRBD2 (6 bases). Germline V gives CDR1 LGHDT, CDR2 YNNKEL (reference sequence). The V gene lost 0 bases and the J gene lost 0 bases, with 12 bases spanning the gap. CDR3 size: 17 residues. The CDR3 bases are TGTGCCAGCAGCCAAGAAGGAGGGGTAGGCTCCTACAATGAGCAGTTCTTC. Translated: CASSQEGGVGSYNEQFF.